Shown below are 4 T cell receptor beta chains from a single sample sequenced in a study of cytomegalovirus exposure and HLA in healthy donors (dated by TCRdb to about 2017). The library relied on the immunoSEQ multiplex PCR assay. The multiplex PCR relied on a mix of 60 forward primers for TCR Vbeta segments and 13 reverse primers for TCR Jbeta segments. The source is immuneACCESS, and TCRdb retained only in-frame sequences with V and J called. Part of the clones is not carried over; for the studies checked, unresolved V genes explain less than half of this, and the remainder is unexplained. This sample gives more than 85,000 clones in total; 83% of them show up just once. The ten top clones hold 5% to 6.5% of the sample. The sample was PBMCs. These receptor sequences come from a man aged 18-30 years in good health and CMV-seronegative.

On this clone itself: This same CDR3 is encoded by further DNA sequences in the sample. The chain has TRBV4-1 and TRBJ1-4; D ambiguous. CDR3 size: 15 residues. Trimming took 2 bases from V and 0 from J, leaving 7 bases between them. Germline V lookup: CDR1 MGHRA, CDR2 YSYEKL. Here the CDR3 DNA reads TGCGCCAGCAGCCAATGGCAGGCAACTAATGAAAAACTGTTTTTT. This translates into CASSQWQATNEKLFF.

The genes are TRBV28 and TRBJ2-2, with a possible D match to TRBD1 (5 bases). Per germline, CDR1 MDHEN and CDR2 SYDVKM. Trimming stripped 6 bases from V and 7 bases from J, with 9 bases between. This CDR3 contains 12 residues. The CDR3 sequence is CASRRTYGELFF. CDR3 DNA sequence: TGTGCCAGCAGAAGGACATACGGGGAGCTGTTTTTT.

V gene TRBV4-3 combines with J gene TRBJ1-2, with 7 bases fitting TRBD1. CDR1 and CDR2 from the germline V gene are LGHNA and YSLEER. CDR3 size: 14 residues. The trim removed 0 bases at V and 8 bases at J, leaving 6 bases unmatched. Here the CDR3 DNA reads TGCGCCAGCAGCCAAGACAACAGGGGTGGAGGCTACACCTTC. Translating it yields CASSQDNRGGGYTF.

The rearrangement links TRBV7-9 to TRBJ1-2, with TRBD1 matching 7 bases. The CDR3 has 17 residues. The germline V gene has CDR1 SEHNR and CDR2 FQNEAQ (reference sequence). V shed 3 bases and J 4 bases; nucleotides not matched to a gene: 14. The CDR3 bases are TGTGCCAGCAGCTTGGGTATCCCGGGCGAGGGGGCCTATGGCTACACCTTC. Encoded protein: CASSLGIPGEGAYGYTF. Complete variable domain (other parts from reference TRBV7-9 and TRBJ1-2): DTGVSQNPRHKITKRGQNVTFRCDPISEHNRLYWYRQTLGQGPEFLTYFQNEAQLEKSRLLSDRFSAERPKGSFSTLEIQRTEQGDSAMYLCASSLGIPGEGAYGYTFGSGTRLTVV.